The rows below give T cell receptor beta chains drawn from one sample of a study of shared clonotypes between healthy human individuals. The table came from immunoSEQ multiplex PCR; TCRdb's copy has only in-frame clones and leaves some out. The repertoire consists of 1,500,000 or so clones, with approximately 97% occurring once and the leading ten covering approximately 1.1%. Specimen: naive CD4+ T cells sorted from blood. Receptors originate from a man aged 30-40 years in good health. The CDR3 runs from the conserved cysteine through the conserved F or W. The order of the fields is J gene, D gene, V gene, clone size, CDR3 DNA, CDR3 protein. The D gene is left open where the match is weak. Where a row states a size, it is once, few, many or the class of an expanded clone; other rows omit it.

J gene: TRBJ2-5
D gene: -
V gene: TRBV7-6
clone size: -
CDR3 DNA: TGTGCCAGCAGCCCTCGATTCGGGGAGACCCAGTACTTC
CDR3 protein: CASSPRFGETQYF

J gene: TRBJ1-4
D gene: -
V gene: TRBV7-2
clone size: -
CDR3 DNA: TGTGCCAGCAGCTTACTCCTCAGGTCTGCAACTAATGAAAAACTGTTTTTT
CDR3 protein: CASSLLLRSATNEKLFF

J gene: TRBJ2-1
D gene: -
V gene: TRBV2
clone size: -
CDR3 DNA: TGTGCCAGCAGTGCGGCAGGCTCCTACAATGAGCAGTTCTTC
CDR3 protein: CASSAAGSYNEQFF

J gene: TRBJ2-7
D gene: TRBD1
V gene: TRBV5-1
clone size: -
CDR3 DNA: TGCGCCAGCAGCTTCCCGGACAGGGGATACGAGCAGTACTTC
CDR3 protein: CASSFPDRGYEQYF

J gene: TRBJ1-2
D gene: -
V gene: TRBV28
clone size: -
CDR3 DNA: TGTGCCAGCAGTTCCGGGCAGGGATCTGGCTACACCTTC
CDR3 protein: CASSSGQGSGYTF

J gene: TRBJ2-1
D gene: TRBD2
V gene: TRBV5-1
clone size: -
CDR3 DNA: TGCGCCAGCAGCCCCGGACTAGCGGGAGTCAATGAGCAGTTCTTC
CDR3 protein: CASSPGLAGVNEQFF

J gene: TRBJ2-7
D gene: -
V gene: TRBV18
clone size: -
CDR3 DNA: TGTGCCAGCTCACGTTTCCCGGCGGACTCACCCTCCTACGAGCAGTACTTC
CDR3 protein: CASSRFPADSPSYEQYF

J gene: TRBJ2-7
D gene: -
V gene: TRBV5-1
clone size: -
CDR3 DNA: TGCGCCAGCAGCGTGACAGGCGGATCCTACGAGCAGTACTTC
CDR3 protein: CASSVTGGSYEQYF

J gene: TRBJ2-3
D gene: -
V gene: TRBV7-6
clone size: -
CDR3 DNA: TGTGCCAGCAGCTTACCACGACACGGGGGGCAGATCACAGATACGCAGTATTTT
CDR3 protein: CASSLPRHGGQITDTQYF

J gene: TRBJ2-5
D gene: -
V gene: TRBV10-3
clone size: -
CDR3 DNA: TGTGCCATCAGTGAGAAGTCCCCGGAGGAGACCCAGTACTTC
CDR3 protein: CAISEKSPEETQYF

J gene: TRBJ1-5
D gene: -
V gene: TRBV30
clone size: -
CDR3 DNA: TGTGCCTGGAGTGTACGGAGGGGAAATCAGCCCCAGCATTTT
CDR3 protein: CAWSVRRGNQPQHF

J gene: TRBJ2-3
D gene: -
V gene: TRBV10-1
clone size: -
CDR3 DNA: TGCGCCAGCAGTGGGGTCCCAGGAGGAGGGAGGATCACAGATACGCAGTATTTT
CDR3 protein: CASSGVPGGGRITDTQYF

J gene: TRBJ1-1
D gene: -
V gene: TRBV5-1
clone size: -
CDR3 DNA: TGCGCCAGCAGCGATTTACCGGAGACAGTTGGGACTGAAGCTTTCTTT
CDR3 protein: CASSDLPETVGTEAFF

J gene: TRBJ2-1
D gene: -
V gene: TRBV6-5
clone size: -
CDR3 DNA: TGTGCCAGCAGTTCTGACGTATCTCCCACCAATGAGCAGTTCTTC
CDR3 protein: CASSSDVSPTNEQFF

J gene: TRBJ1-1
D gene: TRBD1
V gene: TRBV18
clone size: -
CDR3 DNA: TGTGCCAGCTCACTCAAATCCGGGACAGATGAAGCTTTCTTT
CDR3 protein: CASSLKSGTDEAFF

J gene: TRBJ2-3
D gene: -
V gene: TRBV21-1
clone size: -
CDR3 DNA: TGTGCCAGCAGCAGGACTAGCGGGGGGAGCACAGATACGCAGTATTTT
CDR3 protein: CASSRTSGGSTDTQYF

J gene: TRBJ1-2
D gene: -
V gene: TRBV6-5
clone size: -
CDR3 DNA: TGTGCCAGCAGTTACGATCCACGCAGGAGCTATGGCTACACCTTC
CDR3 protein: CASSYDPRRSYGYTF

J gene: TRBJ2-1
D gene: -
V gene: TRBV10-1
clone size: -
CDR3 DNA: TGCGCCAGCAGTGAGTCGTCGATGGTCCCGGTAGACAATGAGCAGTTCTTC
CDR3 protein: CASSESSMVPVDNEQFF

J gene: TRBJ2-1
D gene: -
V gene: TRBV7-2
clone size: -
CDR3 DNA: TGTGCCAGCAGCTTAGTCTCTAGCGCGTCCTACAATGAGCAGTTCTTC
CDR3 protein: CASSLVSSASYNEQFF

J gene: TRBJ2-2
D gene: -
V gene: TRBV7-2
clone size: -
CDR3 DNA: TGTGCCAGCAGCTCCCTGGGCAGGGAGTACACCGGGGAGCTGTTTTTT
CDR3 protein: CASSSLGREYTGELFF

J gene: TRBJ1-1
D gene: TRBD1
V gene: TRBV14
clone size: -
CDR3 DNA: TGTGCCAGCAGCCAAGACCCGGGACAGGGGATTCTCACTGAAGCTTTCTTT
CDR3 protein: CASSQDPGQGILTEAFF

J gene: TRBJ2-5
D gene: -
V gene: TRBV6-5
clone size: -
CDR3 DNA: TGTGCCAGCAGTACGACAGAGGGTAGGACCCAGTACTTC
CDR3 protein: CASSTTEGRTQYF

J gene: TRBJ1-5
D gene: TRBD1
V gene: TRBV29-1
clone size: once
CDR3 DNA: TGCAGCGTTGAAGATAGACAGGGCCCACAGCCCCAGCATTTT
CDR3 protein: CSVEDRQGPQPQHF

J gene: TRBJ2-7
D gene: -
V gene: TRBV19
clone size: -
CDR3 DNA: TGTGCCAGTAGTCGGAGACTTCCCTACGAGCAGTACTTC
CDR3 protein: CASSRRLPYEQYF

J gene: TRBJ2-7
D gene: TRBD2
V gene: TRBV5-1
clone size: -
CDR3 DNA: TGCGCCAGCAGCTTTAGCGGGAGAGGTTACGAGCAGTACTTC
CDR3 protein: CASSFSGRGYEQYF

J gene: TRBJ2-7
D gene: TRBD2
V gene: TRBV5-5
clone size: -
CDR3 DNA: TGTGCCAGCAGCTTGAGGGAGGGAGGAATCCCCTACGAGCAGTACTTC
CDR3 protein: CASSLREGGIPYEQYF

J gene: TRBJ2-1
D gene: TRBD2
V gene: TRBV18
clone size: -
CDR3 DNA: TGTGCCAGCTCACCACCGACGTCTAGCGGGGTACGTCATGAGCAGTTCTTC
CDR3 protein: CASSPPTSSGVRHEQFF

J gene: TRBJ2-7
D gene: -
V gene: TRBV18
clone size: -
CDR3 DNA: TGTGCCAGCTCACCGGCCACTCGCGAGCAGTACTTC
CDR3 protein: CASSPATREQYF

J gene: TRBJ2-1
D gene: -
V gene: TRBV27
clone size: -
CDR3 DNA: TGTGCCAGCATGGGAAATCAGGGCTTACCCTACAATGAGCAGTTCTTC
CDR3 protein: CASMGNQGLPYNEQFF

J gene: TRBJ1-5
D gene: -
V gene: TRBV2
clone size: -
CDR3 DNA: TGTGCCAGCAGCTTGGGAGGGGCCGGGCCGCCCCAGCATTTT
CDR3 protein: CASSLGGAGPPQHF

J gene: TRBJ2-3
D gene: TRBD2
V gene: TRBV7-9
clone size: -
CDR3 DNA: TGTGCCAGCAGCTTAGGGACGGGACTAGCGGGGAGCACAGATACGCAGTATTTT
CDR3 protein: CASSLGTGLAGSTDTQYF

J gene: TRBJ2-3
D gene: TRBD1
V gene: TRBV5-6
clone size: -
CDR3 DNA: TGTGCCAGCAGCTGGGTCGCTGGACAGGCCCCCACGGATACGCAGTATTTT
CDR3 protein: CASSWVAGQAPTDTQYF

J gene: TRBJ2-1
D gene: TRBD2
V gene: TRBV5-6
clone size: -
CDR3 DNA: TGTGCCAGCAGGTCCGGGACTAGGTCCTACAATGAGCAGTTCTTC
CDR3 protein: CASRSGTRSYNEQFF

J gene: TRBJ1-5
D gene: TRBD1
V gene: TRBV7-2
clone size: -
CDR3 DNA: TGTGCCAGCAGCCCTAGGACAGGGAATCAGCCCCAGCATTTT
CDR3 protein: CASSPRTGNQPQHF

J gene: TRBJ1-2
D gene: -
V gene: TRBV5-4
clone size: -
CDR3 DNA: TGTGCCAGCAGCTCCAGGGGCCAGAACCGCTATGGCTACACCTTC
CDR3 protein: CASSSRGQNRYGYTF

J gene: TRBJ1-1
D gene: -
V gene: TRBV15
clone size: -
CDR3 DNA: TGTGCCACCAGCAGAGCAAAGAACACTGAAGCTTTCTTT
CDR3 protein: CATSRAKNTEAFF

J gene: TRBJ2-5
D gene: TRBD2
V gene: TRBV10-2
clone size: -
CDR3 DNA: TGCGCCAGTGGACTAGCGGTTAAGGAGACCCAGTACTTC
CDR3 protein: CASGLAVKETQYF

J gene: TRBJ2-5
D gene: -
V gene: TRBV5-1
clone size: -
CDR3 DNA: TGCGCCAGCAGCTCCTGGGCCGGGGAGACCCAGTACTTC
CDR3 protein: CASSSWAGETQYF

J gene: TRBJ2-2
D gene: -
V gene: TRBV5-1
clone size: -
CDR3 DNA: TGCGCCAGCAGCCACACGGGGAGCGGGGAGCTGTTTTTT
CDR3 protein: CASSHTGSGELFF

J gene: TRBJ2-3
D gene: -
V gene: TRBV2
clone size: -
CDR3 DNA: TGTGCCAGCAGCGGACTCGGGTGGGAGACGCAGTATTTT
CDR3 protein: CASSGLGWETQYF

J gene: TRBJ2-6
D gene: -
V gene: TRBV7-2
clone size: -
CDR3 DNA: TGTGCCAGCAGCTTACAGGGCCCTGGGGCCAACGTCCTGACTTTC
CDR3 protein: CASSLQGPGANVLTF

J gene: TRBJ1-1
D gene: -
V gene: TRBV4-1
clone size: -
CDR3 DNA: TGCGCCAGCAGCCAAGAATGGAGACAGAACACTGAAGCTTTCTTT
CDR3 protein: CASSQEWRQNTEAFF

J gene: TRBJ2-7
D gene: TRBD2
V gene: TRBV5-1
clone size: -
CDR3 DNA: TGCGCCAGCAGCTTGGAGGTCGCGGGAGGTACCAACGAGCAGTACTTC
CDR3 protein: CASSLEVAGGTNEQYF

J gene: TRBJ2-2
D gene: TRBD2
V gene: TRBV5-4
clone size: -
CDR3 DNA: TGTGCCAGCAGCCCGGGACTAGCGGGTAACACCGGGGAGCTGTTTTTT
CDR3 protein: CASSPGLAGNTGELFF

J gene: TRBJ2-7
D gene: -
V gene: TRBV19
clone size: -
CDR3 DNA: TGTGCCAGTAGCCCCGGGCTAGCCAACACGGGGCAGTACTTC
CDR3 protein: CASSPGLANTGQYF

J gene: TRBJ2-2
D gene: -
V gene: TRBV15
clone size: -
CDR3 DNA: TGTGCCACCAGCAGAGATTCCGCAGCCGCCGGGGAGCTGTTTTTT
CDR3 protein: CATSRDSAAAGELFF

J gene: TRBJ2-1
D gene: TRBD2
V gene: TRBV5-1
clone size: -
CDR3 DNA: TGCGCCAGCAGCTCCGGACTAGCGGGACTCAATGAGCAGTTCTTC
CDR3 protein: CASSSGLAGLNEQFF

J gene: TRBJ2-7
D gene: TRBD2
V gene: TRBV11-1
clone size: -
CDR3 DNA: TGTGCCAGCAGCTTAGAGCGGGGCTACCGCTACGAGCAGTACTTC
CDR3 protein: CASSLERGYRYEQYF

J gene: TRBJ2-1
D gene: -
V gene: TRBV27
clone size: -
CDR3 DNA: TGCGGCCCCACCGGAGGCTACAATGAGCAGTTCTTC
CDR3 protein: CGPTGGYNEQFF

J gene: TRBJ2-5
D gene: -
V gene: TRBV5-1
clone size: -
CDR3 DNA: TGCGCCAGCAGCGATGGGGAAGAGACCCAGTACTTC
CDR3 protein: CASSDGEETQYF